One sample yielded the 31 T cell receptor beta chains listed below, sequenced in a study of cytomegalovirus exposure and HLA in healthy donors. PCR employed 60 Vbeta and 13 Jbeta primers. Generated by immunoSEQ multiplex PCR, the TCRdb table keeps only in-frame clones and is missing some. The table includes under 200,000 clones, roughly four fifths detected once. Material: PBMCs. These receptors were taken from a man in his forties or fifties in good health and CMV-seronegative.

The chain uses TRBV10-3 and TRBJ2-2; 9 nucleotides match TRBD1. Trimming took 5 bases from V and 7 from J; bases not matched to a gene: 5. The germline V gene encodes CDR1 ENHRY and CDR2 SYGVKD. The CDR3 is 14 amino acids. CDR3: CAISWDRAIGELFF. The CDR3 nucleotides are TGTGCCATCAGTTGGGACAGGGCGATCGGGGAGCTGTTTTTT.

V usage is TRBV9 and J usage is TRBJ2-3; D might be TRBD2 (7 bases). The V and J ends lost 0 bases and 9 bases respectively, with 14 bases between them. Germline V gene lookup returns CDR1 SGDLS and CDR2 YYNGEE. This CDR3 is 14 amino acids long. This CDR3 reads CASSVGGLQGTQYF. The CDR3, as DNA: TGTGCCAGCAGCGTAGGGGGACTACAGGGAACGCAGTATTTT.

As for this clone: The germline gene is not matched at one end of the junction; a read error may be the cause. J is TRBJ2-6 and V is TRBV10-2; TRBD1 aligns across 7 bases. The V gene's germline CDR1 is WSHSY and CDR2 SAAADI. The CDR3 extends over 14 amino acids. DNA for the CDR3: TGCGCCACCCTCGGTGGCAAGGGGGCCAACGGCCTGACTTTC. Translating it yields CATLGGKGANGLTF.

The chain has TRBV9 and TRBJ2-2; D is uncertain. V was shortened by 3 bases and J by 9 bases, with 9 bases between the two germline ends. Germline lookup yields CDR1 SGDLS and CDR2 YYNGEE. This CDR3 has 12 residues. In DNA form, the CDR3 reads TGTGCCAGCAGCGGGCCCTCTTGGGAGCTGTTTTTT. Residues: CASSGPSWELFF. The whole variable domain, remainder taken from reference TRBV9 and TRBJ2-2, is DSGVTQTPKHLITATGQRVTLRCSPRSGDLSVYWYQQSLDQGLQFLIQYYNGEERAKGNILERFSAQQFPDLHSELNLSSLELGDSALYFCASSGPSWELFFGEGSRLTVL.

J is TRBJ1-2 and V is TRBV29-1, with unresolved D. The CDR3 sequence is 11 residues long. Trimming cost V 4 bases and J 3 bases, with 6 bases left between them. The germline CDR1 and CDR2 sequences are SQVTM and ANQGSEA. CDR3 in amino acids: CSVARDYGYTF. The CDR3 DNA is TGCAGCGTTGCTCGGGACTATGGCTACACCTTC.

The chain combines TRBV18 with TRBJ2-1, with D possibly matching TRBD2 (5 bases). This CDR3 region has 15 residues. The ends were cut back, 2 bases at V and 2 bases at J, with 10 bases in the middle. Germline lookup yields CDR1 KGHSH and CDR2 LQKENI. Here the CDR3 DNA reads TGTGCCAGCTCACCATACGGCGGGCCCTACAATGAGCAGTTCTTC. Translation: CASSPYGGPYNEQFF.

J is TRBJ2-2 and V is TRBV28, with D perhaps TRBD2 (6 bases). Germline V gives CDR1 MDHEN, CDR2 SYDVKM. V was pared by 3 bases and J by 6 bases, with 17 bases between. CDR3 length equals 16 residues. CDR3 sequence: CASSFSGVGYSGELFF. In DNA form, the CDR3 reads TGTGCCAGCAGTTTTTCGGGAGTGGGATATTCCGGGGAGCTGTTTTTT.

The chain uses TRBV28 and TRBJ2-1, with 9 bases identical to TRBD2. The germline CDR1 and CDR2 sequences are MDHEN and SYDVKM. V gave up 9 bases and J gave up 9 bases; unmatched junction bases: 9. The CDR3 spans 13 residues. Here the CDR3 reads CASLSGSSGEQFF. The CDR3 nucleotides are TGTGCCAGTCTTAGCGGGAGTTCGGGTGAGCAGTTCTTC.

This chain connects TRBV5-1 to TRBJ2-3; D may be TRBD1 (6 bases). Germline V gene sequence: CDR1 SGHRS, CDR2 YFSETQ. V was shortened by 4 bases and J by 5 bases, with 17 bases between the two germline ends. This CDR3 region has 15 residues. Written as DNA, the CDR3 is TGCGCCAGCAGCCGGGACGGTCCAGGGGAAGATACGCAGTATTTT. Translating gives CASSRDGPGEDTQYF.

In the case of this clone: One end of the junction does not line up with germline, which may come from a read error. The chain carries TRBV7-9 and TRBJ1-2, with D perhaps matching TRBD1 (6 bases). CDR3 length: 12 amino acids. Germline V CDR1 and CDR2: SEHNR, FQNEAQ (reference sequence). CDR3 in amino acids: CSSSFAGVGYTF. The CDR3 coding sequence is TGTTCCAGCAGCTTCGCAGGGGTAGGCTACACCTTC.

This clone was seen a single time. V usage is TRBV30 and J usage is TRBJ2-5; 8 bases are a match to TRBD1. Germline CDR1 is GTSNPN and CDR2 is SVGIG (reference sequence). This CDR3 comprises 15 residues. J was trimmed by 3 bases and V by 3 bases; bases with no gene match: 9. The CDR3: CAWRVRGLPKETQYF. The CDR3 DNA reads TGTGCCTGGAGGGTCAGGGGGCTTCCTAAAGAGACCCAGTACTTC.

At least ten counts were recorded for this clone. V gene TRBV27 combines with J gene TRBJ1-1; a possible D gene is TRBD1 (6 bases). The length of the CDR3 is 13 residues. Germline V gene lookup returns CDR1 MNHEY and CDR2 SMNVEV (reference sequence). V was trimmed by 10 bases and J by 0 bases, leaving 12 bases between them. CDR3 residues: CATSTGMNTEAFF. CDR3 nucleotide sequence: TGTGCCACCTCAACAGGGATGAACACTGAAGCTTTCTTT.

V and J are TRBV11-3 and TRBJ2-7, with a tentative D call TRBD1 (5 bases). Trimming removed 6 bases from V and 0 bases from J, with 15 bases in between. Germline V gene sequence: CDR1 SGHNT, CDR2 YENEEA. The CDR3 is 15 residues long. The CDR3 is CASRFTGRSSYEQYV. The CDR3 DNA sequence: TGTGCCAGCAGATTTACAGGACGGAGCTCCTACGAGCAGTACGTC.

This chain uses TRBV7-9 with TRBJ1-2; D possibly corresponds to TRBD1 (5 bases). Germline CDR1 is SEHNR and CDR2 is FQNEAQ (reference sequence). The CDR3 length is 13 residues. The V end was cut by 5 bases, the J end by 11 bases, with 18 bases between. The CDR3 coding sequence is TGTGCCAGCAGCCCTCCGGGGGTCCTGGTGTACACCTTC. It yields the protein CASSPPGVLVYTF.

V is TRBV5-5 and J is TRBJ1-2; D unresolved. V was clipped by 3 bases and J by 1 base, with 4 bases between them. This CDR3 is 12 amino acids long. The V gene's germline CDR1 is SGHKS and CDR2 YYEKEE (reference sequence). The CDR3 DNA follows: TGTGCCAGCAGCTCCATTAACTATGGCTACACCTTC. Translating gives CASSSINYGYTF.

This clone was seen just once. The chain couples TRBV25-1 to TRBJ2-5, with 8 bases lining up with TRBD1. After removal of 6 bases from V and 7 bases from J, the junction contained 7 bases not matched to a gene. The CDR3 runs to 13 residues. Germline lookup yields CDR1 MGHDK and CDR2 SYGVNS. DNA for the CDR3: TGTGCCAGCAGGGGGACAGGCTGGGGGACCCAGTACTTC. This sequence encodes CASRGTGWGTQYF.

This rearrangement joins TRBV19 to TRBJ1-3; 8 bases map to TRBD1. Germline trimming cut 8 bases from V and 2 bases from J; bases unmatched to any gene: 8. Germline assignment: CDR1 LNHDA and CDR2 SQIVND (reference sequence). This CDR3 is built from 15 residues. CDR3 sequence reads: CASAKGTGPGNTIYF. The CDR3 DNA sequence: TGTGCCAGTGCTAAAGGGACAGGTCCTGGAAACACCATATATTTT.

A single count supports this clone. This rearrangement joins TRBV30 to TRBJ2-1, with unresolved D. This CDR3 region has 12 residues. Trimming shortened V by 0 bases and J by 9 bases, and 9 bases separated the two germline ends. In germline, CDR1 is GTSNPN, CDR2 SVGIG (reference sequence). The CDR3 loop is CAWSVLSSEQFF. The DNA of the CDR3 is TGTGCCTGGAGTGTACTATCGTCTGAGCAGTTCTTC.

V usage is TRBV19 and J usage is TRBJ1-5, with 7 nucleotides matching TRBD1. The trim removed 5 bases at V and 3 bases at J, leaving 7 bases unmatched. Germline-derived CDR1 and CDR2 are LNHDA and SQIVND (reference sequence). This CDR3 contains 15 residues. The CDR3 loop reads CASSQDRSLNQPQHF. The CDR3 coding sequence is TGTGCCAGTAGTCAGGACAGGAGCCTCAATCAGCCCCAGCATTTT.

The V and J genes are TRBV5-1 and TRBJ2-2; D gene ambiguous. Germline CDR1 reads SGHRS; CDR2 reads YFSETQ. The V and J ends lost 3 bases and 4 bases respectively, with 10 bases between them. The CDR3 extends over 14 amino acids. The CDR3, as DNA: TGCGCCAGCAGCTCCGGTCCCGCCACCGGGGAGCTGTTTTTT. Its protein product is CASSSGPATGELFF.

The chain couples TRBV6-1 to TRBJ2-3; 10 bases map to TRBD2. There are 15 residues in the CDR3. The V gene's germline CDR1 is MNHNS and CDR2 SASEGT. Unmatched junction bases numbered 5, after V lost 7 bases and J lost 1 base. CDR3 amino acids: CASILGTSGTDTQYF. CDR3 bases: TGTGCCAGCATCCTCGGGACTAGCGGCACAGATACGCAGTATTTT.

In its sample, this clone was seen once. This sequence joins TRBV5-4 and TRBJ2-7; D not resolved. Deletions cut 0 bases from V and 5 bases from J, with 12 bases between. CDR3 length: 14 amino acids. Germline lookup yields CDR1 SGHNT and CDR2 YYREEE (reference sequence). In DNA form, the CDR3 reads TGTGCCAGCAGCTTGGATGCGGTATCTCACGAGCAGTACTTC. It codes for CASSLDAVSHEQYF.

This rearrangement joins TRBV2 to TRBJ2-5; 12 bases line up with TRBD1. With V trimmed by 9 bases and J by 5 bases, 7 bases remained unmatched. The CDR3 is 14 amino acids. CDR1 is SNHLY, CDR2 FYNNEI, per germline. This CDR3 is CASWDRGPGETQYF. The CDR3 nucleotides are TGTGCCAGTTGGGACAGGGGGCCCGGGGAGACCCAGTACTTC.

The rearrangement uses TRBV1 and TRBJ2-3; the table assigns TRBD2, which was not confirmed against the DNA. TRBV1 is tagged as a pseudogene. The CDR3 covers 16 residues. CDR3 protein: CTSSRRAASYTDTQYF. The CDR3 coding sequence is TGCACCAGCAGCCGGAGAGCGGCCTCATACACAGATACGCAGTATTTT.

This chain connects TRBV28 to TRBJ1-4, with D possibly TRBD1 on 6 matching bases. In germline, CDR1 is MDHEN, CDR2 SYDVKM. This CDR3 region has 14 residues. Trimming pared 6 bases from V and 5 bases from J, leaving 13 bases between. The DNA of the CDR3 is TGTGCCAGCAGGCAGATACAGGGCAATGAAAAACTGTTTTTT. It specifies CASRQIQGNEKLFF.

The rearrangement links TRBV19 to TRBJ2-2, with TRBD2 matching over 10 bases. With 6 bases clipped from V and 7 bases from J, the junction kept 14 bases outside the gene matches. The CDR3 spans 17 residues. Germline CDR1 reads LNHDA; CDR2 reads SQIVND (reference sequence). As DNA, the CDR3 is TGTGCCAGTAGCCGCTCGCCTAGCGGGAGCGGTGACGGGGAGCTGTTTTTT. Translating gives CASSRSPSGSGDGELFF. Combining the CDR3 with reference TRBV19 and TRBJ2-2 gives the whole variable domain DGGITQSPKYLFRKEGQNVTLSCEQNLNHDAMYWYRQDPGQGLRLIYYSQIVNDFQKGDIAEGYSVSREKKESFPLTVTSAQKNPTAFYLCASSRSPSGSGDGELFFGEGSRLTVL.

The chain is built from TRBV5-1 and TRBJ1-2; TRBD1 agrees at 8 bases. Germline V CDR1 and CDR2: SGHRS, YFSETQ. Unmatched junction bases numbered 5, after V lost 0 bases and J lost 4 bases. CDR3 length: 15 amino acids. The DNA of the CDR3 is TGCGCCAGCAGCTTGGGAGGGGACAGGCTCTATGGCTACACCTTC. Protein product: CASSLGGDRLYGYTF.

Written as DNA, the CDR3 is TGCGCCAGCAGCCTCGTACTAGCGGGAGGCGAGCAGTACTTC. Encoded protein: CASSLVLAGGEQYF. The chain has TRBV5-1 and TRBJ2-5, with 12 bases aligning to TRBD2. The J call may not be correct, given that the DNA end is closer to TRBJ2-7. The CDR3 is 14 amino acids. Per the germline V gene, CDR1 is SGHRS and CDR2 is YFSETQ.

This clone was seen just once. The DNA for the CDR3 is TGCAGCGTTGAAGGTGCACACGTATACAATGAGCAGTTCTTC. This gives the protein CSVEGAHVYNEQFF. The chain has TRBV29-1 and TRBJ2-1; D unresolved. The CDR3 runs 14 residues. Germline V gene data show CDR1 as SQVTM and CDR2 as ANQGSEA. Between the trimmed V and J ends, which lost 1 base and 4 bases, there was a span of 11 bases.

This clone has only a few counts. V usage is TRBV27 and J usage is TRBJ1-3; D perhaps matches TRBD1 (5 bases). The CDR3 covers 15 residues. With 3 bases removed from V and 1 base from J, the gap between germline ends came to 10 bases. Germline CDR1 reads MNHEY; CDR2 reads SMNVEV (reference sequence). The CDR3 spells CASSLEGLSGNTIYF. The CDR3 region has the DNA TGTGCCAGCAGTTTGGAGGGACTATCTGGAAACACCATATATTTT.

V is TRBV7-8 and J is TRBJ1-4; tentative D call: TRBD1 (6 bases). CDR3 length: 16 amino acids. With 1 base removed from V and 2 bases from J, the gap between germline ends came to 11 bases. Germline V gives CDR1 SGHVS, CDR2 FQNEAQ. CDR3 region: CASSLGRGPTNEKLFF. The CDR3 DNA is TGTGCCAGCAGCTTAGGGCGGGGGCCGACTAATGAAAAACTGTTTTTT.